Many counts were recorded for the clone carrying this T cell receptor beta chain. Its antigen is not identified. TCRdb re-called the reads with MiXCR, one entry per CDR3 protein. The sample holds under 350,000 distinct CDR3 sequences, more than 8% seen once. The sample originates from a study of T cell repertoires in cytomegalovirus infection. Study-level points and caveats: The ex vivo response showed dominance by HLA-C-restricted CMV-specific TCR beta clonotypes.

Trimming removed 1 base from V and 5 bases from J, with 11 bases in between. CDR1 is DFQATT and CDR2 is SNEGSKA in the germline V gene (reference sequence). The CDR3 totals 13 residues. The source of this sequence is a human donor in good health (CMV status not recorded). Some clones in this sample may be carry-over from other donors' samples. Sample: PBMCs. This sequence joins TRBV20-1 and TRBJ2-5, with D hard to call. In DNA, the CDR3 is TGCAGTGCTAGAGTGATAGGGCAGGAGACCCAGTACTTC. Amino acids: CSARVIGQETQYF.